A selection of T cell receptor beta chains follows, all from one sample in a study of blood T cells in healthy people across ages. TCRdb reprocessed the 5' RACE reads with MiXCR, giving one entry per CDR3 protein. The table records about 730,000 distinct CDR3 sequences, approximately 39% of them present only once. The sample was blood. These receptor sequences come from a woman aged 55 to 70 in good health. Each CDR3 is given with its conserved first and last residue. D genes are given only for firm matches. Some rows have no size entry. The others give once, few or many, or a class for an expanded clone.

>TRBV25-1|-|-|TRBJ2-7
TGTGCCAGCAGTGAATCACCAGGGGCCTACGAGCAGTACTTC
CASSESPGAYEQYF
>TRBV7-8|-|-|TRBJ2-2
TGTGCCAGCAGCCTTGGAACCTCGAACACCGGGGAGCTGTTTTTT
CASSLGTSNTGELFF
>TRBV28|TRBD1|few|TRBJ2-6
TGTGCCAGCAGCGACAGGGGGTCTACTGGGGCCAACGTCCTGACTTTC
CASSDRGSTGANVLTF
>TRBV12-3/TRBV12-4|-|few|TRBJ2-3
TGTGCCAGCAGACATGGCACAGATACGCAGTATTTT
CASRHGTDTQYF
>TRBV25-1|-|-|TRBJ1-6
TGTGCCAGCAGTGAATCGGGGCTCTCCTATAATTCACCCCCCCACTTT
CASSESGLSYNSPPHF
>TRBV5-1|-|many|TRBJ1-2
TGCGCCAGCAGCCAGGGACAAAACTATGGCTACACCTTC
CASSQGQNYGYTF
>TRBV6-1|-|-|TRBJ2-7
TGTGCCAGCAGCGCGAATCGGGCCAGCTCCTACAATGAGCAGTACTTC
CASSANRASSYNEQYF
>TRBV6-2/TRBV6-3|-|many|TRBJ2-7
TGTGCCAGCAGTTACAAGGGCTACTACGAGCAGTACTTC
CASSYKGYYEQYF
>TRBV7-9|-|few|TRBJ2-1
TGTGCCAGCACCCGTAACCAGGAAAATGAGCAGTTCTTC
CASTRNQENEQFF
>TRBV7-2|-|-|TRBJ2-4
TGTGCCAGCAGCGGACAAGGAGGGGTTCTGTACTTC
CASSGQGGVLYF
>TRBV2|TRBD1|-|TRBJ2-5
TGTGCCAGCAGGACAGGGGGCTTGAGCCAAGAGACCCAGTACTTC
CASRTGGLSQETQYF
>TRBV5-1|-|-|TRBJ1-1
TGCGCCAGCAGCTATCTTCAGGGAGGCACTGAAGCTTTCTTT
CASSYLQGGTEAFF
>TRBV20-1|-|-|TRBJ2-3
TGCAGTGCTAGGGGAGACCCAGATACGCAGTATTTT
CSARGDPDTQYF
>TRBV20-1|TRBD2|-|TRBJ2-5
TGCAGTGCTAGACCCGCTAGCGGGAGTTTAGAGACCCAGTACTTC
CSARPASGSLETQYF
>TRBV2|-|few|TRBJ2-4
TGTGCCAGCAGTGAACAGACTAGACAGTACTTC
CASSEQTRQYF
>TRBV4-3|TRBD2|-|TRBJ2-1
TGCGCCAGCAGCTCACCGGGGACTAGCGGGGGAAATTCCTACAATGAGCAGTTCTTC
CASSSPGTSGGNSYNEQFF